The entry below describes one TCR beta chain. The antigen remains undetermined. Germline trimming cut 3 bases from V and 5 bases from J; bases unmatched to any gene: 5. Germline V lookup: CDR1 KGHSH, CDR2 LQKENI. The CDR3 is made up of 15 amino acids. The data were produced by immunoSEQ multiplex PCR, yet TCRdb's version contains in-frame clones alone and is incomplete. The sample comprises about 34,000 clones, around 90% of which are singletons, and roughly 4.2% rests with the top ten. The source of the sample is a study of OX40 agonist ivuxolimab in advanced cancers. As for the study in general: Hepatocellular carcinoma, melanoma, renal cell or head and neck cancer occurred in dose-escalation patients.

Study conclusions and caveats: At 0.1 to 3.0 mg/kg and by week 6, clonal expansion occurred in CD4+ and CD8+ blood T cells.

Sequencing used CD4+ or CD8+ T cells sorted from blood, obtained in a trial of the OX40 agonist ivuxolimab. This receptor was taken from an adult with an advanced solid tumor such as melanoma, head and neck, liver or kidney cancer. V and J are TRBV18 and TRBJ2-1; 9 bases agree with TRBD1. CDR3: CASSPGQGVHNEQFF. The DNA of the CDR3 is TGTGCCAGCTCACCGGGACAGGGTGTCCACAATGAGCAGTTCTTC.